This T cell receptor beta chain was captured by sequencing in a study of identical twins (dated by TCRdb to 2016 to 2017). A note on the overall study: To test whether fetal clonotypes persist, the study used deep sequencing on TCR alpha and beta repertoires from monozygotic twins, unrelated adults of various ages, and cord blood. Replicate twin experiments were performed at different times using different library preparation protocols to rule out contamination.

All donors were healthy Caucasians. Miltenyi CD45RO+ enrichment and human naive T-cell isolation kits were used to isolate memory (CD45RO+) and naive T cells from PBMC. From the germline V gene (reference sequence), CDR1 is SEHNR and CDR2 is FQNEAQ. From its cysteine to its phenylalanine, the CDR3 spans 12 amino acids. Only CDR3 DNA is held: 36 bases, read in frame from base 1. V loses 0 bases, J loses 5 bases, and the germline ends lie 4 bases apart. The paper's findings and limits, for the study overall: Because the same donors could not be followed over many years, conclusions were based on cross-sectional statistical analysis. In beta out-of-frame sequences, excess twin sharing was weaker, because having fewer shared sequences lowered the signal-to-noise ratio. Out-of-frame TCR alpha sequences shared between twins showed an excess of low generation-probability sequences compared with coincidental sharing between unrelated individuals. Out-of-frame TCR alpha sharing in monozygotic twins was systematically underestimated by recombination models, whereas sharing between unrelated individuals was in agreement with the recombination models. Fewer insertions were carried by abundant cord blood beta clonotypes, a similar but weaker trend appeared in young adult naive repertoires, and no such trend appeared in memory repertoires. Invariant T cells such as MAIT and iNKT could partly confound zero-insertion analyses, although diverse VJ usage argued against such confounding for most clonotypes.

Library preparation employed 5' RACE. Sequenced on an Illumina HiSeq 2000. Template switching added a universal primer binding site, and the final cDNA carried a unique molecular identifier that allowed TCR cDNA molecules to be counted accurately. First-strand cDNA for TCR alpha and beta chains was synthesized from specific primers in the conserved constant-segment region. To control for contamination, every cDNA library carried two barcodes: a SMART-Mk sample barcode plus Illumina barcodes. TruSeq adapter sequences and Illumina sample barcodes were added in two successive PCR steps. The Illumina HiSeq platform was used with custom primers to sequence TCR alpha and beta cDNA libraries. In the authors' own workflow: MiGEC was used to process raw reads and extract unique molecular identifiers, and MiXCR was used to find CDR3 positions. Recombination models were inferred per individual with the repgenHMM and IGoR tools using an EM algorithm. Shared clonotype analysis was performed with the tcR package in R, normalizing sharing by the product of cloneset sizes. To study raw recombination without the effects of thymic and clonal selection, out-of-frame nonproductive sequences were analyzed. Through fastp at Q25 and MiXCR, TCRdb rebuilt clones from the public reads, retaining in-frame beta chains. Under each unique CDR3 protein, matching rows form one entry showing the most common genes and DNA. The V and J calls and clone size come from TCRdb's table, not from the authors' own analysis. This sample is represented by about 150,000 distinct CDR3 sequences; under 4.5% of them were singletons. The ten biggest clones cover 8.1% of the sample.

This clonotype was observed many times. Its target antigen remains unknown. Within one base of it there is no much larger clone, and no base qualities were kept. This chain is built from TRBV7-9 and TRBJ1-1, with the D gene not confidently named. Material for sequencing was memory T cells sorted from blood. The cell subset or site label, read with the paper, signifies: CD45RO+ enriched T cells. The source is a man aged 18 to 35 in good health. The CDR3 is CASSLAATEAFF. The base sequence is TGTGCCAGCAGCTTAGCAGCAACTGAAGCTTTCTTT.